What follows describes a single TCR beta chain. Sequencing was performed with immunoSEQ multiplex PCR; in TCRdb, only in-frame clones are kept and a portion is missing. The sample shows under 250,000 clones, 85% to 90% of them seen only once. The source of the sample is a study of blood T cell repertoires in COVID-19. Study summary: Sites across the United States, Italy and Spain contributed samples from acute and convalescent COVID-19.

With 3 bases removed from V and 2 bases from J, the gap between germline ends came to 11 bases. Looked up from germline, CDR1 is LNHDA and CDR2 is SQIVND (reference sequence). This CDR3 contains 14 residues. The TCR comes from a man aged 35 to 55 who had recovered from COVID-19. This rearrangement joins TRBV19 to TRBJ2-7; no reliable D call. The sequenced sample was PBMCs or T cells enriched from blood (not recorded which). The CDR3 region has the DNA TGTGCCAGTAGTATTGTAGGTGACACCTACGAGCAGTACTTC. Amino acid sequence: CASSIVGDTYEQYF.